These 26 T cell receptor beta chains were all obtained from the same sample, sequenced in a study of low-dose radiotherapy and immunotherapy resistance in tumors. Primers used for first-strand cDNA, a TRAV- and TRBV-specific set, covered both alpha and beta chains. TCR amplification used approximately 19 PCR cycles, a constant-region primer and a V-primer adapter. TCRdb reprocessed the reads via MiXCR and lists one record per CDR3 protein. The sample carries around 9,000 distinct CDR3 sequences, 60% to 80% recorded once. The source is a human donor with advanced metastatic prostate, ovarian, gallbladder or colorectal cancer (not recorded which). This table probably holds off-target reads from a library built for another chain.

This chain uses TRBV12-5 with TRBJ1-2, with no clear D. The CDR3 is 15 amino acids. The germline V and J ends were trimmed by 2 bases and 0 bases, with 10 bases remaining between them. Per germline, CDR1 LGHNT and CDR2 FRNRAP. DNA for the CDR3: TGTGCTAGTGGTTTGAGAACGCTAGCTAACTATGGCTACACCTTC. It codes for CASGLRTLANYGYTF.

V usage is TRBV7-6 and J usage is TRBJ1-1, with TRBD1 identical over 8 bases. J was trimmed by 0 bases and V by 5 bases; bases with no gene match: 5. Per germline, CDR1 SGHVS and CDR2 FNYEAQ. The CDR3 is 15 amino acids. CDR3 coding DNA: TGTGCCAGCAGCGCCCGGGACAGGATGAACACTGAAGCTTTCTTT. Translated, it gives CASSARDRMNTEAFF.

CDR3 region: CASRETGLSGANVLTF. CDR3 bases: TGTGCCAGCAGGGAAACAGGTCTATCTGGGGCCAACGTCCTGACTTTC. The V call is TRBV28, the J call TRBJ2-6; D possibly corresponds to TRBD1 (5 bases). The CDR3 spans 16 residues. Trimming stripped 6 bases from V and 1 base from J, with 13 bases between. Germline V lookup: CDR1 MDHEN, CDR2 SYDVKM.

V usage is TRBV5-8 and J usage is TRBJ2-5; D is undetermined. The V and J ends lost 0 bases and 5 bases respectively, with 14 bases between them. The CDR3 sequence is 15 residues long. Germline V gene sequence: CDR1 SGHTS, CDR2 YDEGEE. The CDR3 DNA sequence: TGTGCCAGCAGCTTGGCCGAAGGCAAGCGCGAGACCCAGTACTTC. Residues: CASSLAEGKRETQYF.

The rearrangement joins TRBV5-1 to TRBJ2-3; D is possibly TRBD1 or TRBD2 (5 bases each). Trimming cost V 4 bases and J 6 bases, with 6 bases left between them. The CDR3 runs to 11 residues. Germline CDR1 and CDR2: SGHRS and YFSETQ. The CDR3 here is CASSRDDTQYF. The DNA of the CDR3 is TGCGCCAGCAGCCGGGACGATACGCAGTATTTT.

The chain's CDR3 is CSVLVTPYEQYF. CDR3 DNA sequence: TGCAGCGTTTTGGTGACACCCTACGAGCAGTACTTC. The chain employs TRBV29-1 and TRBJ2-7, with no clear D. The CDR3 has 12 residues. Germline V CDR1 and CDR2: SQVTM, ANQGSEA. V shed 5 bases and J shed 2 bases, with 10 bases lying between them.

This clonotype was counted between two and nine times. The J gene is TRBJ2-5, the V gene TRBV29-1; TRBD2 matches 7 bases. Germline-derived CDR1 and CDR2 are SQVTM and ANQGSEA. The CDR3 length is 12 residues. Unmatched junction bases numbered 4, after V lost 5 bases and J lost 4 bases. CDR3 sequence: CSVQGGGETQYF. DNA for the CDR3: TGCAGCGTTCAAGGCGGGGGAGAGACCCAGTACTTC. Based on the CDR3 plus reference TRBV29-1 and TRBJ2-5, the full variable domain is SAVISQKPSRDICQRGTSLTIQCQVDSQVTMMFWYRQQPGQSLTLIATANQGSEATYESGFVIDKFPISRPNLTFSTLTVSNMSPEDSSIYLCSVQGGGETQYFGPGTRLLVL.

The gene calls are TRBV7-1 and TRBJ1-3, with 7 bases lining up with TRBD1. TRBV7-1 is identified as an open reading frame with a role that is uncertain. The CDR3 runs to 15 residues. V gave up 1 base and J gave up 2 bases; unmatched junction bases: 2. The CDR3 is CASSSDRGTGNTIYF. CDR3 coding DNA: TGTGCCAGCAGCTCAGACAGGGGCACTGGAAACACCATATATTTT.

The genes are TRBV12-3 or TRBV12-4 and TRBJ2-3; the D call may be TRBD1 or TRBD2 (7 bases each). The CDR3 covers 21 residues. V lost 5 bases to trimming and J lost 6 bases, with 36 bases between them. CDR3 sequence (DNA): TGTGCCAGCAGTCCCCCAGGGGGAAAATTTGCGGGAGTGGGGGCAGGGGATACGCAGTATTTT. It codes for CASSPPGGKFAGVGAGDTQYF.

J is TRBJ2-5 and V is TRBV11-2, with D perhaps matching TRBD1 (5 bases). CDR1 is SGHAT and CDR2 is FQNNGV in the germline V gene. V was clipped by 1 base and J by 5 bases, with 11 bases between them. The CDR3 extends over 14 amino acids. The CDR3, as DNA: TGTGCCAGCAGCTTAGCCGCAGGGTCGGAGACCCAGTACTTC. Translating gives CASSLAAGSETQYF.

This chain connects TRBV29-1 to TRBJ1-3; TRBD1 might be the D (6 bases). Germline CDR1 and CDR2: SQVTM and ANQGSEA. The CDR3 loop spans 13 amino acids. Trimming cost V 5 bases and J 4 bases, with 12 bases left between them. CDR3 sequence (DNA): TGCAGCGTTCAGCTACAGGGCGGAAACACCATATATTTT. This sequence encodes CSVQLQGGNTIYF.

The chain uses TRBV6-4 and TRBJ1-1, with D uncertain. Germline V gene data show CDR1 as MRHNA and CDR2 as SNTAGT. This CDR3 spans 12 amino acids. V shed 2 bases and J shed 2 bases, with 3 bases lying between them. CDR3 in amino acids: CASSDLNTEAFF. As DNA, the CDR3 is TGTGCCAGCAGTGACCTCAACACTGAAGCTTTCTTT.

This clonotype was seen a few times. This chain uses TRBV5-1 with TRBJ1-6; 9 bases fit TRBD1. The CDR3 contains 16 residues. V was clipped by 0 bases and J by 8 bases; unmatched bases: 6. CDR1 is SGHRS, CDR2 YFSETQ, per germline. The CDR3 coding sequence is TGCGCCAGCAGCTTGGAGGGGACAGGGAGCTATTCACCCCTCCACTTT. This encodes CASSLEGTGSYSPLHF.

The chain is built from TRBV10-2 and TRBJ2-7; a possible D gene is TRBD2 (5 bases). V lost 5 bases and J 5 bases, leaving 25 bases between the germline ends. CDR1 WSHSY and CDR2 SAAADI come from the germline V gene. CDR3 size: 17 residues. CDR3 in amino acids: CASSPRRLAGPPDEQYF. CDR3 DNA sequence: TGCGCCAGCAGTCCCCGCCGCCTCGCGGGCCCACCGGACGAGCAGTACTTC.

CDR3 region: CASSLYAGKNIQYF. The DNA for the CDR3 is TGTGCCAGCAGCCTTTACGCGGGTAAAAACATTCAGTACTTC. The rearrangement joins TRBV7-9 to TRBJ2-4; possibly TRBD2 for D (5 bases). Between the trimmed V and J ends, which lost 5 bases and 4 bases, there was a span of 12 bases. CDR3 length: 14 amino acids. Germline V gene lookup returns CDR1 SEHNR and CDR2 FQNEAQ (reference sequence).

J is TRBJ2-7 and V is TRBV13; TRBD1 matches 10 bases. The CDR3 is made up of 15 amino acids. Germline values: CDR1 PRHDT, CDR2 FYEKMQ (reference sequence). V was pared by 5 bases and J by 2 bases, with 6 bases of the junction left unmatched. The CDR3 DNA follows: TGTGCCAGCAGCCCGGGACAGGGGATGCCCTACGAGCAGTACTTC. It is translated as CASSPGQGMPYEQYF.

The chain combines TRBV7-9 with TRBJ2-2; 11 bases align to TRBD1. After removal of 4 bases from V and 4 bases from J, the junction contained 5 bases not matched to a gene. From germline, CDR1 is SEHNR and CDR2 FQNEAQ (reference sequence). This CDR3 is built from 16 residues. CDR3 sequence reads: CASSSSGTGGTGELFF. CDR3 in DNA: TGTGCCAGCAGCTCCTCCGGGACAGGGGGCACCGGGGAGCTGTTTTTT.

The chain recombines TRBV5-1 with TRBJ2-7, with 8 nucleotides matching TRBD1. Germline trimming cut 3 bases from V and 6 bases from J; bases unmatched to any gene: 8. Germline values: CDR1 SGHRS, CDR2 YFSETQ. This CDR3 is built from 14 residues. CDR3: CASSSGQGGIEQYF. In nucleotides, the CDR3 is TGCGCCAGCAGCTCCGGACAGGGAGGAATCGAGCAGTACTTC.

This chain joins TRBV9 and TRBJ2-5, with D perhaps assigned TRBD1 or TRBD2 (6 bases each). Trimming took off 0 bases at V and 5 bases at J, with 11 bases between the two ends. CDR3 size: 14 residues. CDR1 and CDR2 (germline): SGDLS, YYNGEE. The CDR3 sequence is CASSVGGGLETQYF. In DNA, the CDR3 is TGTGCCAGCAGCGTAGGTGGGGGGCTGGAGACCCAGTACTTC.

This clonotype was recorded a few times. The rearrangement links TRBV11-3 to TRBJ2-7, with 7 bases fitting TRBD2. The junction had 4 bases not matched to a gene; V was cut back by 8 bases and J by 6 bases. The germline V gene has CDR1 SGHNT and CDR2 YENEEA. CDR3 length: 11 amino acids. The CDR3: CASERGGEQYF. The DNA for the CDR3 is TGTGCCAGCGAGCGGGGAGGCGAGCAGTACTTC. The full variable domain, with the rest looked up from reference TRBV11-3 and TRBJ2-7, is EAGVVQSPRYKIIEKKQPVAFWCNPISGHNTLYWYLQNLGQGPELLIRYENEEAVDDSQLPKDRFSAERLKGVDSTLKIQPAELGDSAVYLCASERGGEQYFGPGTRLTVT.

The CDR3 DNA reads as TGTGCCAGCAGTGGGACTGGGGCTTCCAATAGCAATCAGCCCCAGCATTTT. It translates to CASSGTGASNSNQPQHF. The genes are TRBV28 and TRBJ1-5, with D maybe TRBD1 (5 bases). Trimming pared 5 bases from V and 0 bases from J, leaving 17 bases between. The germline CDR1 and CDR2 sequences are MDHEN and SYDVKM. The CDR3 loop spans 17 amino acids.

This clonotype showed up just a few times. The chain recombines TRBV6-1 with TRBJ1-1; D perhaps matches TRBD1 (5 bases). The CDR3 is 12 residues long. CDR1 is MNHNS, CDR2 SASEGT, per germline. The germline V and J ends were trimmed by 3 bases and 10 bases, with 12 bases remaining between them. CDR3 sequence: CASSESGGRAFF. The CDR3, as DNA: TGTGCCAGCAGTGAGTCGGGGGGTCGAGCTTTCTTT.

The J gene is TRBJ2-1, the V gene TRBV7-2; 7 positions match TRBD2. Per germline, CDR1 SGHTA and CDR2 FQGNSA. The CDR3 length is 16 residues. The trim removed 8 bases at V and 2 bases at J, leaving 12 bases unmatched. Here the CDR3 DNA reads TGTGCCAGCCGCGCCCGGGCGGGAGTAACCTACAATGAGCAGTTCTTC. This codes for CASRARAGVTYNEQFF.

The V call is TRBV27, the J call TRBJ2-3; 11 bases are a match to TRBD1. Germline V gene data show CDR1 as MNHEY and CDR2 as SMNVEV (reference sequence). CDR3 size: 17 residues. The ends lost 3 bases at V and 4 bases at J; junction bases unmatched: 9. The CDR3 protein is CASSLPPGQGDSDTQYF. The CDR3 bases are TGTGCCAGCAGTTTGCCTCCGGGACAGGGGGATTCAGATACGCAGTATTTT.

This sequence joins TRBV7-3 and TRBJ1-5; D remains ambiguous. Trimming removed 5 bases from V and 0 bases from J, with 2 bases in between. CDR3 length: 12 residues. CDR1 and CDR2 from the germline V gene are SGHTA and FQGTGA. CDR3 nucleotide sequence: TGTGCCAGCAGCAATAGCAATCAGCCCCAGCATTTT. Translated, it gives CASSNSNQPQHF.

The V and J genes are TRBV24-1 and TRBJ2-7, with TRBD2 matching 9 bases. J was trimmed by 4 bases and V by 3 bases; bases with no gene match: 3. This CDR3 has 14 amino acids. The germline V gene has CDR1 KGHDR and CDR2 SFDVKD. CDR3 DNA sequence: TGTGCCACCAGTGATCCTCTAGCGGGATACGAGCAGTACTTC. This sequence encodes CATSDPLAGYEQYF.